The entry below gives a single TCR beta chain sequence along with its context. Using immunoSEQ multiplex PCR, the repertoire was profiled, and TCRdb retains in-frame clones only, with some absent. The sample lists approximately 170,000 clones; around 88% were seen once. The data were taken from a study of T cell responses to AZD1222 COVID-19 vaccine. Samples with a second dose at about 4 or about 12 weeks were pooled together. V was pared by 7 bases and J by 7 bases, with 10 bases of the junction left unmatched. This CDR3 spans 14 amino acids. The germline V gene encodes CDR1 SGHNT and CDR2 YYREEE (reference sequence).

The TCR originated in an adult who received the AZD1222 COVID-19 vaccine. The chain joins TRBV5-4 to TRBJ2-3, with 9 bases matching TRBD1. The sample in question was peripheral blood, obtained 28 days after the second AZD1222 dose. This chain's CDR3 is CASQAGQGRNTQYF. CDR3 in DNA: TGTGCCAGCCAAGCTGGACAGGGGCGGAATACGCAGTATTTT.